This passage covers 2 T cell receptor beta chains from one sample sequenced in a study of beta chain features in type 1 diabetes. For these receptors, no antigen is known. The study's findings and limits: In every one of the four CD4+ subsets, TCRB CDR3s were moderately but significantly shorter in Type 1 diabetes patients.

The investigators reverse transcribed all of the isolated RNA, so they sequenced expressed TCRB transcripts. The data were produced by immunoSEQ multiplex PCR, yet TCRdb's version contains in-frame clones alone and is incomplete. The sample has a few hundred thousand clones, approximately 15% seen once. Sequenced input: naive CD4+ T cells from blood. The receptors were gathered from a man aged 30 to 45 with type 1 diabetes.

V gene TRBV13 combines with J gene TRBJ1-2; no clear D gene. The germline CDR1 and CDR2 sequences are PRHDT and FYEKMQ (reference sequence). V lost 0 bases, J lost 4 bases, and 12 bases lay in between. This CDR3 region has 15 residues. The CDR3 protein is CASSLGLLGAYGYTF. The DNA for the CDR3 is TGTGCCAGCAGCTTAGGACTCCTGGGAGCCTATGGCTACACCTTC. Filled out from reference TRBV13 and TRBJ1-2, the complete variable domain reads AAGVIQSPRHLIKEKRETATLKCYPIPRHDTVYWYQQGPGQDPQFLISFYEKMQSDKGSIPDRFSAQQFSDYHSELNMSSLELGDSALYFCASSLGLLGAYGYTFGSGTRLTVV.

V is TRBV9 and J is TRBJ2-2; D is uncertain. The CDR3 totals 13 residues. Trimming left V 0 bases short and J 6 bases short, with 6 bases between. Germline assignment: CDR1 SGDLS and CDR2 YYNGEE. CDR3 sequence reads: CASSVASAGELFF. CDR3 nucleotides: TGTGCCAGCAGCGTAGCCAGCGCCGGGGAGCTGTTTTTT.